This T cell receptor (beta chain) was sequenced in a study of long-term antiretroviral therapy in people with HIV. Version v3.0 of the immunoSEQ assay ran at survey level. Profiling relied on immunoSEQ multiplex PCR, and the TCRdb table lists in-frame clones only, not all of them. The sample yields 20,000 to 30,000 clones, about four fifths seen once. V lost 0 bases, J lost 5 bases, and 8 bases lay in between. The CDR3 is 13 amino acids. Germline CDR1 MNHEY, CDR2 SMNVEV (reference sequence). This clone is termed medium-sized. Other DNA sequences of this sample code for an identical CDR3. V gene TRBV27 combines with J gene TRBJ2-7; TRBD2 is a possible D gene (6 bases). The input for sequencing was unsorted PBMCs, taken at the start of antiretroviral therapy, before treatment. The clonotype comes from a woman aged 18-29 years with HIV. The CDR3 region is CASSLSAGNEQYF. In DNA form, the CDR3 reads TGTGCCAGCAGTTTATCGGCGGGGAACGAGCAGTACTTC.